This entry concerns a single TCR beta chain. Measured with immunoSEQ multiplex PCR; TCRdb has only the in-frame clones, and not every one. Among roughly 110,000 clones listed, 85% to 95% were seen once. The data originate from a study of T cell changes during pregnancy in multiple sclerosis. V lost 2 bases, J lost 4 bases, and 4 bases stayed unmatched. This CDR3 spans 15 amino acids. CDR1 is SGHRS, CDR2 YFSETQ, per germline. This clonotype was obtained from a female donor with multiple sclerosis, enrolled in a pregnancy study. Material: peripheral blood, obtained after pregnancy. The V gene is TRBV5-1, the J gene TRBJ2-1, with TRBD2 matching over 9 bases. CDR3 DNA sequence: TGCGCCAGCAGCTTTGGGAGCGGGGGGTACAATGAGCAGTTCTTC. Translated: CASSFGSGGYNEQFF.